Presented here are 9 T cell receptor beta chains from one specimen sequenced in a study of post-analysis software for immune sequencing data. For these receptors, no antigen is known. Prepared TCR beta cDNA libraries contained unique molecular identifiers. TCRdb re-called the PCR reads through MiXCR, storing one row per CDR3 protein. This table has 450,000 or so distinct CDR3 sequences, less than 45% appearing once. Whole-study results and caveats: In patients, 4 to 6 TRBV segments were more frequent than in controls, with TRBV5-6, TRBV5-1 and TRBV20-1 among them.

Sequences were obtained from blood. All receptors come from a girl aged 5-17 years with multiple sclerosis.

The J gene is TRBJ1-5, the V gene TRBV27; 7 bases fit TRBD1. Germline lookup yields CDR1 MNHEY and CDR2 SMNVEV (reference sequence). Unmatched junction bases numbered 6, after V lost 5 bases and J lost 2 bases. The CDR3 consists of 15 residues. DNA for the CDR3: TGTGCCAGCAGTCAGGACAGGAGGGGCAATCAGCCCCAGCATTTT. As protein: CASSQDRRGNQPQHF.

This clonotype was detected a few times. The chain joins TRBV11-1 to TRBJ2-7, with D maybe TRBD2 (5 bases). The germline CDR1 and CDR2 sequences are SGHAT and FQDESV (reference sequence). V lost 0 bases and J lost 0, with 9 bases in between. CDR3 length: 15 residues. CDR3 bases: TGTGCCAGCAGCTTAGCGGGAGAGTTCTCCTACGAGCAGTACTTC. This gives the protein CASSLAGEFSYEQYF. Full variable domain (missing parts from reference TRBV11-1 and TRBJ2-7): EAEVAQSPRYKITEKSQAVAFWCDPISGHATLYWYRQILGQGPELLVQFQDESVVDDSQLPKDRFSAERLKGVDSTLKIQPAELGDSAMYLCASSLAGEFSYEQYFGPGTRLTVT.

The CDR3 sequence is CASSLVGEPDTDTQYF. CDR3 sequence (DNA): TGTGCCAGCAGCTTAGTTGGAGAGCCCGACACAGATACGCAGTATTTT. The chain couples TRBV11-1 to TRBJ2-3; D gene unclear. CDR1 SGHAT and CDR2 FQDESV come from the germline V gene (reference sequence). This CDR3 spans 16 amino acids. Between the trimmed V and J ends, which lost 1 base and 2 bases, there was a span of 13 bases. Filled out from reference TRBV11-1 and TRBJ2-3, the complete variable domain reads EAEVAQSPRYKITEKSQAVAFWCDPISGHATLYWYRQILGQGPELLVQFQDESVVDDSQLPKDRFSAERLKGVDSTLKIQPAELGDSAMYLCASSLVGEPDTDTQYFGPGTRLTVL.

The chain combines TRBV7-9 with TRBJ2-3, with D perhaps assigned TRBD1 or TRBD2 (5 bases each). V was clipped by 5 bases and J by 0 bases, with 18 bases between them. Germline loops: CDR1 SEHNR, CDR2 FQNEAQ (reference sequence). This CDR3 contains 17 residues. Here the CDR3 reads CASSPSGPKRSTDTQYF. The CDR3 DNA reads TGTGCCAGCAGCCCCTCGGGGCCAAAAAGGAGCACAGATACGCAGTATTTT.

This clonotype was detected a few times. The chain joins TRBV20-1 to TRBJ2-1, with 7 bases matching TRBD1. The CDR3 spans 12 residues. The junction had 3 bases not matched to a gene; V was cut back by 3 bases and J by 7 bases. From germline, CDR1 is DFQATT and CDR2 SNEGSKA (reference sequence). The CDR3 protein is CSASKQGNEQFF. The CDR3 bases are TGCAGTGCTAGTAAACAGGGGAATGAGCAGTTCTTC.

Only a few counts were recorded for this clonotype. This chain joins TRBV3-1 and TRBJ2-5; D is uncertain. The CDR3 runs 13 residues. V lost 0 bases and J lost 3, with 5 bases in between. CDR1 is LGHDT and CDR2 is YNNKEL in the germline V gene (reference sequence). The CDR3 here is CASSQDQEETQYF. The CDR3 bases are TGTGCCAGCAGCCAAGATCAGGAAGAGACCCAGTACTTC.

The chain employs TRBV6-5 and TRBJ2-4, with a tentative D call TRBD1 (6 bases). The J call is uncertain, as TRBJ2-5 better fits the DNA end. The CDR3 is 14 residues long. Germline V CDR1 and CDR2: MNHEY, SVGAGI. The CDR3 DNA reads TGTGCCAGCAGTTACTCGTTCCAGGGGGAGACCCAGTACTTC. It codes for CASSYSFQGETQYF.

This rearrangement joins TRBV7-2 to TRBJ1-1; unclear D gene. Germline lookup yields CDR1 SGHTA and CDR2 FQGNSA. V lost 0 bases to trimming and J lost 1 base, with 9 bases between them. The CDR3 totals 15 residues. CDR3 amino acids: CASSLAAAGNTEAFF. CDR3 coding DNA: TGTGCCAGCAGCTTAGCGGCGGCAGGGAACACTGAAGCTTTCTTT.

V gene TRBV27 combines with J gene TRBJ2-5, with 12 bases lining up with TRBD1. Germline CDR1 is MNHEY and CDR2 is SMNVEV (reference sequence). The J segment lost 5 bases and the V segment lost 3 bases, leaving 4 bases of the junction unmatched. This CDR3 is 15 amino acids long. The DNA of the CDR3 is TGTGCCAGCAGTTTCGGGGACAGGGGGCATGAGACCCAGTACTTC. Translation: CASSFGDRGHETQYF.